This is a list of T cell receptor beta chains from one sample in a study of response to subunit inactivated influenza vaccine. Via MiXCR, TCRdb re-called the RT-PCR reads, giving one row per CDR3 protein. The sample carries some 190,000 distinct CDR3 sequences, around an eighth recorded once. This sample comprised CD8+ T cells sorted from PBMCs, obtained more than 4 days after vaccination. These receptors were obtained from a man aged 50-60 years who received an inactivated influenza vaccine. Both conserved end residues are trimmed from each CDR3.

j_call | v_call | cdr3_aa
TRBJ2-5 | TRBV14 | ASSQSGPTGGSQY
TRBJ2-1 | TRBV28 | ATSRSGPYNEQF
TRBJ2-3 | TRBV7-9 | ASSRTPGGTDTQY
TRBJ2-2 | TRBV20-1 | SARDRGVSIGELF
TRBJ1-6 | TRBV5-5 | ASSLGRNSPLH
TRBJ2-3 | TRBV2 | ASSGEREPDTQY
TRBJ2-1 | TRBV19 | ASSIVGGGLRNEQF
TRBJ2-5 | TRBV9 | ASSVGWGRQTQY
TRBJ2-7 | TRBV6-1 | ASSEVGGEQY
TRBJ2-2 | TRBV28 | ASSLPKIGELF
TRBJ2-1 | TRBV9 | ASSQSGRALFLYNEQF
TRBJ2-1 | TRBV7-6 | ASSPWEGPPYNEQF
TRBJ2-3 | TRBV7-8 | ASSPRTSGGASTDTQY
TRBJ2-1 | TRBV14 | ASSHWTSGGINEQF
TRBJ2-2 | TRBV29-1 | SVLTLVGQRNTGELF
TRBJ2-1 | TRBV4-3 | ASSPVRGPEQF
TRBJ2-2 | TRBV4-2 | ASSQVERLLNTGELF
TRBJ2-1 | TRBV20-1 | SATHLAGGPDEQF
TRBJ1-2 | TRBV25-1 | ASSDVGPFNYGYT
TRBJ2-2 | TRBV7-8 | ASSLPRSGGVLTGELF
TRBJ1-1 | TRBV7-8 | ASSFGELLGDTEAF
TRBJ2-3 | TRBV6-5 | ASSYSFPRASTDTQY
TRBJ2-7 | TRBV29-1 | SVGVTYEQY
TRBJ2-1 | TRBV4-1 | ASSQDSNEQF
TRBJ2-5 | TRBV3-1 | ASSQGHRRGRGETQY
TRBJ2-3 | TRBV19 | ASSAADTQY
TRBJ1-1 | TRBV5-1 | ASSLGNMNTEAF
TRBJ2-3 | TRBV11-2 | ASSFFREADTQY
TRBJ1-4 | TRBV7-9 | ASSGGVETEKLF
TRBJ2-5 | TRBV19 | ASSNPRSRIETQY
TRBJ2-7 | TRBV3-1 | ASSQATLAGDPYEQY
TRBJ1-1 | TRBV4-3 | ASSQDRLSTEAF
TRBJ2-3 | TRBV12-3/TRBV12-4 | ASSLVNTGSWYTQY
TRBJ2-1 | TRBV28 | ASSPLRDGYNEQF
TRBJ2-3 | TRBV9 | ASSVDLAGAHVPDTQY
TRBJ2-2 | TRBV24-1 | ATRGDRGDTGELF
TRBJ1-5 | TRBV6-1 | ASSLGQCYQPQH
TRBJ2-5 | TRBV7-3 | ASSLGGNPIETQY
TRBJ2-7 | TRBV7-2 | ASSLVQAYEQY
TRBJ2-1 | TRBV15 | ATSRGWGRYNEQF
TRBJ2-5 | TRBV14 | ASSTTGTSGETQY
TRBJ2-7 | TRBV28 | ASRPWTSGIYEQY
TRBJ1-1 | TRBV5-1 | ASSLGPNTEAF
TRBJ2-2 | TRBV6-5 | ASSSSYNTGELF
TRBJ2-1 | TRBV2 | ASSEDSPGDEQF
TRBJ2-1 | TRBV4-2 | ASSQDTQGDFYNEQF
TRBJ1-2 | TRBV7-9 | ASSSTRDTNYGYT
TRBJ1-1 | TRBV4-3 | ASSQETGGNTEAF
TRBJ2-1 | TRBV7-6 | ASSLVLDSTFNEQF
TRBJ2-3 | TRBV6-5 | ASSYGASGGVGTDTQY
TRBJ2-1 | TRBV7-7 | ASSPAGQGIDEQF
TRBJ2-7 | TRBV7-6 | ASSLKLDEQY
TRBJ1-2 | TRBV7-9 | ASSLRGQGYGYT
TRBJ1-3 | TRBV11-1 | ASSTATPTGLPSGNTIY
TRBJ2-1 | TRBV6-2/TRBV6-3 | ASSYSPYNEQF
TRBJ2-1 | TRBV7-9 | ASSLQDEQF